This T cell receptor (beta chain) emerged from a study of CXCR3-negative and CXCR3-positive naive CD8 T cells. Study-wide points: Relative to CXCR3-negative naive cells, CXCR3-positive naive cells had more hydrophobic TRB CDR3s. Naive cells that were CXCR3-negative or CXCR3-positive used TRBV-TRBJ genes alike, while memory cells diverged.

The method, 5' RACE with UMI labels, was used to prepare the TRB cDNA libraries. TCRdb re-analyzed the 5' RACE reads; it lists each CDR3 protein once, without DNA. The sample holds over 95,000 distinct CDR3 sequences. The CDR3 totals 17 residues. Germline V gene data show CDR1 as MGHRA and CDR2 as YSYEKL. Points on this clonotype: Its antigen is as yet unknown.

The source of this sequence is a human donor in good health. Some clones in this sample may be carry-over from other donors' samples. Sequencing used naive CXCR3+ CD8+ T cells from blood. The subset was: CD45RO-CCR7+CD27+CD95- naive CD8+ T cells expressing CXCR3 (TNR3+). This chain joins TRBV4-1 and TRBJ2-1; the D call of TRBD2 rests on TCRdb alone, since no DNA is present to check it. CDR3 protein: CASSQPLAGEEYNEQFF.